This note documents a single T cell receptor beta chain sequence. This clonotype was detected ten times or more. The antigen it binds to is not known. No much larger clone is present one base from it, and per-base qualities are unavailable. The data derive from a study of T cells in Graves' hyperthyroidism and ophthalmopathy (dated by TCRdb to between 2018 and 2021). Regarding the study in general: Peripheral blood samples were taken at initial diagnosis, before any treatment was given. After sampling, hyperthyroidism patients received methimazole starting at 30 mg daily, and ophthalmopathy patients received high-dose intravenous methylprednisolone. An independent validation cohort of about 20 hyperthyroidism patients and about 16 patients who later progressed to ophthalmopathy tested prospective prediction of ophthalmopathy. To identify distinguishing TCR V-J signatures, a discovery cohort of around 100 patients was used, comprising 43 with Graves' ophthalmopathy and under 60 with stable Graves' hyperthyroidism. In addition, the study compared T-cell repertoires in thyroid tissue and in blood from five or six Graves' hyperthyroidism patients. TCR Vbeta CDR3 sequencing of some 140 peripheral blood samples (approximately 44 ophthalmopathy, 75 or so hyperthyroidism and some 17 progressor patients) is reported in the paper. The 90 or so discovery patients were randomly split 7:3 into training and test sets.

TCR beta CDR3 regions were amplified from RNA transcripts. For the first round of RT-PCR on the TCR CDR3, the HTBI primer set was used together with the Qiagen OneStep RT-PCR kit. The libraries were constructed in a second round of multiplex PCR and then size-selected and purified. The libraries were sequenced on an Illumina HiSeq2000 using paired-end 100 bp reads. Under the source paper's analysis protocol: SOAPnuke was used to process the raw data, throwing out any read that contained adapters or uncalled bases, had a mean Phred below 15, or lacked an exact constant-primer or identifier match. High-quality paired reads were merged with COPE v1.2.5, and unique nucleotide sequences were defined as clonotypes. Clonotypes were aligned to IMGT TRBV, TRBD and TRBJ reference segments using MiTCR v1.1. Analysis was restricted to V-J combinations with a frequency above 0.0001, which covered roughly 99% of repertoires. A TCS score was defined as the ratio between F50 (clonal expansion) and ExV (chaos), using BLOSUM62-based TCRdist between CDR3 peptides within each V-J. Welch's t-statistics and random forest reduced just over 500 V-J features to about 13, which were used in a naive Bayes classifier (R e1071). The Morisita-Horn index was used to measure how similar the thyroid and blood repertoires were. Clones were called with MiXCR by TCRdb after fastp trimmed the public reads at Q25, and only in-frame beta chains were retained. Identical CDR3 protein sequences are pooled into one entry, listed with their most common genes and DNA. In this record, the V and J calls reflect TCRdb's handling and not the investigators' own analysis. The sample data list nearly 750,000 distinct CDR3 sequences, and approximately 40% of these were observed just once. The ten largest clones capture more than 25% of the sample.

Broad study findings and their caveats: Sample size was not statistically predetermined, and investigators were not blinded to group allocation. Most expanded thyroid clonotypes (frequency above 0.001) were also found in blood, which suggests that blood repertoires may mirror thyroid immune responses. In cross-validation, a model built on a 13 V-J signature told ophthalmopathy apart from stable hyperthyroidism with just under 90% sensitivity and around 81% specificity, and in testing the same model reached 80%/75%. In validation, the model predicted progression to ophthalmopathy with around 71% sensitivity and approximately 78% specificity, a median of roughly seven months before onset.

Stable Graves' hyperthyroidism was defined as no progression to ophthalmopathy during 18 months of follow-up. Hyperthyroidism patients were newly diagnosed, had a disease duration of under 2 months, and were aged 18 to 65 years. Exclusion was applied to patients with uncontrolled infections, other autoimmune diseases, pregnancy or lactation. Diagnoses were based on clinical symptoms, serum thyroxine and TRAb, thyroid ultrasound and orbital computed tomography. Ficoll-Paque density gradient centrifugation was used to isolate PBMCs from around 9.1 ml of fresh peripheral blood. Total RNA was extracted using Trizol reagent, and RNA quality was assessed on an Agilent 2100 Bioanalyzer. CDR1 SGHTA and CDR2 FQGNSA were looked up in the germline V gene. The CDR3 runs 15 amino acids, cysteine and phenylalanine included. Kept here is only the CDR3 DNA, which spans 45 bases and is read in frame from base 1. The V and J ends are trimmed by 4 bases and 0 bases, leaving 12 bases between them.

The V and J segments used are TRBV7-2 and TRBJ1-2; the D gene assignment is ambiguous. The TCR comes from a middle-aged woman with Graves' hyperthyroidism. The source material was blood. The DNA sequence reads TGTGCCAGCAGCTCCCACAGAACTTCTAACTATGGCTACACCTTC. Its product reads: CASSSHRTSNYGYTF. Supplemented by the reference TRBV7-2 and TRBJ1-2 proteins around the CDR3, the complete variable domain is GAGVSQSPSNKVTEKGKDVELRCDPISGHTALYWYRQSLGQGLEFLIYFQGNSAPDKSGLPSDRFSAERTGGSVSTLTIQRTQQEDSAVYLCASSSHRTSNYGYTFGSGTRLTVV.